A single sample gave rise to the 27 T cell receptor beta chains below, sequenced in a study of blood T cell repertoires in COVID-19 (dated by TCRdb to 2019 to 2021). The library was built by means of the immunoSEQ multiplex PCR assay. TCRdb obtained this table from immuneACCESS and retained in-frame rearrangements with V and J assigned. These tables miss some clones; where compared with another copy, unresolved V genes account for less than half of the shortfall, and the remainder is unexplained. Counted in this sample were some 400,000 clones; about 89% of them appeared once. Around 9.3% of the sample comes from the top ten. The sample consisted of peripheral blood. The receptors were gathered from a woman aged 30 to 39 with COVID-19, enrolled during active disease.

The gene calls are TRBV28 and TRBJ1-1; D call uncertain. Per germline, CDR1 MDHEN and CDR2 SYDVKM. The V gene lost 3 bases and the J gene lost 6 bases, with 5 bases spanning the gap. The CDR3 contains 11 residues. CDR3 bases: TGTGCCAGCAGTTTCCAGTCTGAAGCTTTCTTT. Translation: CASSFQSEAFF.

This clone was seen just once. The chain couples TRBV7-9 to TRBJ2-5; 10 nucleotides match TRBD2. V lost 5 bases and J lost 4; bases outside the gene matches: 4. The germline V gene encodes CDR1 SEHNR and CDR2 FQNEAQ (reference sequence). This CDR3 comprises 14 residues. CDR3 coding DNA: TGTGCCAGCAGCACTACTAGCGGGACAGAGACCCAGTACTTC. It encodes CASSTTSGTETQYF.

The chain has TRBV29-1 and TRBJ2-2; 14 bases are shared with TRBD2. Trimming took 7 bases from V and 6 from J; bases not matched to a gene: 7. In germline, CDR1 is SQVTM, CDR2 ANQGSEA. The CDR3 contains 15 residues. This CDR3 is CSAGGLAGVAGELFF. The CDR3 DNA sequence: TGCAGCGCGGGGGGACTAGCGGGAGTGGCCGGGGAGCTGTTTTTT.

The rearrangement uses TRBV27 and TRBJ2-3; tentative D call: TRBD2 (5 bases). The CDR3 runs 15 residues. With 3 bases removed from V and 9 bases from J, the gap between germline ends came to 19 bases. CDR1 and CDR2 (germline): MNHEY, SMNVEV (reference sequence). CDR3: CASSFRIRGSETQYF. In DNA form, the CDR3 reads TGTGCCAGCAGTTTCAGGATTCGCGGGTCGGAAACGCAGTATTTT.

This clone was seen only once. The gene calls are TRBV15 and TRBJ1-2, with 7 bases that match TRBD1. V dropped 0 bases and J dropped 7; count of bases not matched to a gene: 11. CDR1 LNHNV and CDR2 YYDKDF come from the germline V gene (reference sequence). This CDR3 has 16 residues. Here the CDR3 DNA reads TGTGCCACCAGCAGAGATAGCGTCGAGGACAGGATTGGCTACACCTTC. Protein product: CATSRDSVEDRIGYTF.

This clone was observed once. This chain joins TRBV19 and TRBJ1-4; D is uncertain. Germline V gene sequence: CDR1 LNHDA, CDR2 SQIVND (reference sequence). This CDR3 comprises 16 residues. Deletions cut 3 bases from V and 0 bases from J, with 11 bases between. The CDR3 nucleotides are TGTGCCAGTAGTATCGCGCAAGTCCCAACTAATGAAAAACTGTTTTTT. Its translation: CASSIAQVPTNEKLFF.

This chain joins TRBV28 and TRBJ1-5; TRBD1 is a possible D gene (6 bases). Per germline, CDR1 MDHEN and CDR2 SYDVKM. Trimming took 4 bases from V and 3 from J, leaving 16 bases between them. The CDR3 runs to 16 residues. The CDR3, as DNA: TGTGCCAGCAGTTCCCATGAGGGGGGGCTCAATCAGCCCCAGCATTTT. Translated: CASSSHEGGLNQPQHF.

This chain links TRBV19 with TRBJ1-1; 7 positions match TRBD1. Germline trimming cut 5 bases from V and 5 bases from J; bases unmatched to any gene: 5. The CDR3 spans 13 residues. Per the germline V gene, CDR1 is LNHDA and CDR2 is SQIVND (reference sequence). This CDR3 reads CASSGTVGTEAFF. CDR3 nucleotides: TGTGCCAGTAGTGGGACAGTCGGAACTGAAGCTTTCTTT.

The rearrangement joins TRBV30 to TRBJ1-6; D unresolved. The CDR3 spans 15 residues. V was trimmed by 0 bases and J by 6 bases, leaving 12 bases between them. Germline V gene data show CDR1 as GTSNPN and CDR2 as SVGIG (reference sequence). The CDR3 sequence: CAWSVRREFNSPLHF. DNA of the CDR3: TGTGCCTGGAGTGTACGGAGGGAATTTAATTCACCCCTCCACTTT. The complete variable domain, with remaining parts taken from reference TRBV30 and TRBJ1-6, reads SQTIHQWPATLVQPVGSPLSLECTVEGTSNPNLYWYRQAAGRGLQLLFYSVGIGQISSEVPQNLSASRPQDRQFILSSKKLLLSDSGFYLCAWSVRREFNSPLHFGNGTRLTVT.

The chain combines TRBV6-5 with TRBJ1-1, with no clear D. V was cut by 6 bases and J by 4 bases, with 15 bases left in between. The CDR3 spans 14 residues. Per the germline V gene, CDR1 is MNHEY and CDR2 is SVGAGI. Here the CDR3 DNA reads TGTGCCAGCAGGCCGGACTACCAACCCACTGAAGCTTTCTTT. This codes for CASRPDYQPTEAFF.

The chain recombines TRBV19 with TRBJ1-1; tentatively, D is TRBD1 (6 bases). V shed 3 bases and J shed 6 bases, with 14 bases lying between them. CDR3 length: 14 residues. Germline V gene data show CDR1 as LNHDA and CDR2 as SQIVND (reference sequence). The CDR3: CASSINPDRSEAFF. The CDR3 region has the DNA TGTGCCAGTAGTATTAACCCAGACAGGTCTGAAGCTTTCTTT.

The chain recombines TRBV2 with TRBJ2-7; 9 nucleotides match TRBD2. CDR1 and CDR2 from the germline V gene are SNHLY and FYNNEI. The V gene end was trimmed by 6 bases and the J gene end by 6 bases; junction bases not matched to a gene: 15. This CDR3 region has 16 residues. CDR3 sequence (DNA): TGTGCCAGCAGCTCCACGGCGGGGGGGAAGAGCGGCGAGCAGTACTTC. This translates into CASSSTAGGKSGEQYF.

Points on this clone: This same CDR3 is encoded by further DNA sequences in the sample. The V and J genes are TRBV24-1 and TRBJ2-2, with D possibly TRBD2 on 5 matching bases. Germline V gives CDR1 KGHDR, CDR2 SFDVKD. Trimming took 5 bases from V and 1 from J, leaving 10 bases between them. The CDR3 spans 15 residues. The CDR3 sequence: CATSGASRNTGELFF. The CDR3 DNA sequence: TGTGCCACCAGTGGGGCTAGCAGGAACACCGGGGAGCTGTTTTTT.

The V gene is TRBV12-3 or TRBV12-4, the J gene TRBJ1-1, with D uncertain. Trimming stripped 6 bases from V and 1 base from J, with 9 bases between. This CDR3 has 13 residues. The DNA of the CDR3 is TGTGCCAGCAGCGTCCAGTGGAACACTGAAGCTTTCTTT. Protein: CASSVQWNTEAFF.

The chain has TRBV19 and TRBJ2-7, with 9 positions matching TRBD1. The CDR3 length is 14 residues. The junction had 9 bases not matched to a gene; V was cut back by 10 bases and J by 2 bases. Germline V gene data show CDR1 as LNHDA and CDR2 as SQIVND (reference sequence). DNA of the CDR3: TGTGCCACTTCTTGGACAGGGGTCACCTACGAGCAGTACTTC. This codes for CATSWTGVTYEQYF.

V gene TRBV27 combines with J gene TRBJ1-1, with 8 bases that match TRBD1. There are 15 residues in the CDR3. V was clipped by 9 bases and J by 3 bases; unmatched bases: 12. Per the germline V gene, CDR1 is MNHEY and CDR2 is SMNVEV (reference sequence). The CDR3 nucleotides read TGTGCCAGTTTTCCCCCCGGGACAGGCCACACTGAAGCTTTCTTT. Translated: CASFPPGTGHTEAFF.

CDR3 DNA: TGTGCCTGGAGAAGACTAACCTACGAGCAGTACTTC. This codes for CAWRRLTYEQYF. The chain links TRBV30 to TRBJ2-7, with D tentatively TRBD2 (5 bases). The CDR3 extends over 12 amino acids. V dropped 3 bases and J dropped 2 bases, with 8 bases sitting between them. The V gene's germline CDR1 is GTSNPN and CDR2 SVGIG (reference sequence). Together with reference TRBV30 and TRBJ2-7, the CDR3 gives the full variable domain: SQTIHQWPATLVQPVGSPLSLECTVEGTSNPNLYWYRQAAGRGLQLLFYSVGIGQISSEVPQNLSASRPQDRQFILSSKKLLLSDSGFYLCAWRRLTYEQYFGPGTRLTVT.

This clone was found a few times. This chain connects TRBV5-1 to TRBJ2-1; the D gene is possibly TRBD1 (5 bases). In germline, CDR1 is SGHRS, CDR2 YFSETQ. CDR3 length: 16 amino acids. V was shortened by 3 bases and J by 5 bases, with 18 bases between the two germline ends. Here the CDR3 reads CASSSPTGILDNEQFF. CDR3 bases: TGCGCCAGCAGCTCCCCTACAGGTATCTTAGACAATGAGCAGTTCTTC. The full variable domain, with the rest looked up from reference TRBV5-1 and TRBJ2-1, is KAGVTQTPRYLIKTRGQQVTLSCSPISGHRSVSWYQQTPGQGLQFLFEYFSETQRNKGNFPGRFSGRQFSNSRSEMNVSTLELGDSALYLCASSSPTGILDNEQFFGPGTRLTVL.

V and J are TRBV19 and TRBJ2-2; D is possibly TRBD2 (6 bases). Trimming cost V 8 bases and J 0 bases, with 10 bases left between them. This CDR3 is built from 14 residues. From germline, CDR1 is LNHDA and CDR2 SQIVND (reference sequence). DNA of the CDR3: TGTGCCAGTGAACTAGCTGCGAACACCGGGGAGCTGTTTTTT. Its protein is CASELAANTGELFF.

This chain connects TRBV15 to TRBJ2-7; TRBD1 agrees at 10 bases. This CDR3 contains 18 residues. V was pared by 4 bases and J by 3 bases, with 15 bases of the junction left unmatched. Looked up from germline, CDR1 is LNHNV and CDR2 is YYDKDF (reference sequence). CDR3 residues: CATSILPRTGGYYYEQYF. As DNA, the CDR3 is TGTGCCACCAGCATACTCCCCAGGACAGGGGGGTATTACTACGAGCAGTACTTC.

V is TRBV10-3 and J is TRBJ2-7; 9 nucleotides match TRBD2. The germline V gene has CDR1 ENHRY and CDR2 SYGVKD. This CDR3 comprises 14 residues. V trimming: 10 bases; J trimming: 2 bases; junction bases outside the gene matches: 9. The CDR3, as DNA: TGTGCCACCCTAGCGGCGGGAGGGCCCTACGAGCAGTACTTC. Its translation: CATLAAGGPYEQYF.

CDR3 in DNA: TGTGCCAGTTACAGGGGCACTGAAGCTTTCTTT. This sequence encodes CASYRGTEAFF. The chain recombines TRBV28 with TRBJ1-1; 7 bases are shared with TRBD1. This CDR3 spans 11 amino acids. Germline assignment: CDR1 MDHEN and CDR2 SYDVKM. J lost 4 bases, V lost 9 bases, and 2 bases had no gene match.

The J gene is TRBJ1-1, the V gene TRBV30; D call uncertain. CDR1 is GTSNPN and CDR2 is SVGIG in the germline V gene (reference sequence). Trimming cost V 5 bases and J 5 bases, with 15 bases left between them. The CDR3 length is 13 residues. CDR3 sequence: CAWGRTAGTEAFF. The DNA for the CDR3 is TGTGCCTGGGGGAGGACTGCCGGGACTGAAGCTTTCTTT.

A remark on this clone: At one of its ends the junction is not consistent with the germline gene, which may arise from a read error. The chain joins TRBV7-7 to TRBJ2-3; D possibly corresponds to TRBD1 (6 bases). CDR1 SSHAT and CDR2 FNYEAQ come from the germline V gene (reference sequence). The CDR3 is made up of 13 amino acids. This CDR3 reads CASSLGGADTQYF. The CDR3 nucleotides read TGTGCTAGCAGCTTAGGGGGAGCAGATACGCAGTATTTT.

V and J are TRBV11-3 and TRBJ2-1; D might be TRBD1 (5 bases). Trimming cost V 5 bases and J 5 bases, with 10 bases left between them. Per germline, CDR1 SGHNT and CDR2 YENEEA. The CDR3 length is 13 residues. The CDR3 loop is CASSLRQHNEQFF. Written as DNA, the CDR3 is TGTGCCAGCAGCCTCCGACAGCACAATGAGCAGTTCTTC.

This sequence joins TRBV5-5 and TRBJ2-1, with 10 bases matching TRBD2. The CDR3 is 17 residues long. The J segment lost 1 base and the V segment lost 0 bases, leaving 4 bases of the junction unmatched. Germline-derived CDR1 and CDR2 are SGHKS and YYEKEE (reference sequence). The CDR3 bases are TGTGCCAGCAGCTTGGCGTTAGCGGGAGGTTCCTACAATGAGCAGTTCTTC. It yields the protein CASSLALAGGSYNEQFF.

The rearrangement joins TRBV5-4 to TRBJ1-1; the D is unclear. The V end was cut by 0 bases, the J end by 0 bases, with 9 bases between. Per germline, CDR1 SGHNT and CDR2 YYREEE (reference sequence). CDR3 length: 15 residues. This CDR3 is CASSLAAEVNTEAFF. The CDR3 DNA sequence: TGTGCCAGCAGCTTGGCGGCGGAAGTGAACACTGAAGCTTTCTTT.